This TCR beta chain was sequenced in a study of blood T cell repertoires in COVID-19. TCRdb keeps only in-frame clones here, not all; method: immunoSEQ multiplex PCR. The table shows 110,000 or so clones, with more than 75% occurring only once. Looked up from germline, CDR1 is MGHRA and CDR2 is YSYEKL. V lost 1 base and J 3 bases, leaving 12 bases between the germline ends. The length of the CDR3 is 15 residues. Sequencing was done on a sample of peripheral blood. This chain joins TRBV4-1 and TRBJ1-2, with D perhaps matching TRBD1 (6 bases). The receptor's source is a woman in her fifties or sixties with acute or convalescent COVID-19. CDR3: CASSQVTGSDYGYTF. The CDR3 nucleotides read TGCGCCAGCAGCCAAGTTACAGGGTCGGACTATGGCTACACCTTC.